The present T cell receptor beta chain was sequenced within a study of blood T cell repertoires in COVID-19. Turning to the study itself: COVID-19 samples, acute and convalescent, were from the United States, Italy and Spain.

The Seattle patients joined while their infection was active and were tracked longitudinally afterward. Per germline, CDR1 LGHNA and CDR2 YNFKEQ. V shed 3 bases and J shed 1 base, with 16 bases lying between them. The CDR3 contains 16 residues. Methods used by the authors: Reference gene primer amplification gave estimated nucleated cell counts. Method: immunoSEQ multiplex PCR; TCRdb's copy keeps in-frame clones and lacks some. That table supplies the V and J calls and clone size; D and trimming were determined from the DNA. The repertoire holds around 220,000 clones, with approximately 80% as singletons.

The sequence came from a woman older than 75 with COVID-19, enrolled during active disease. The chain couples TRBV4-2 to TRBJ2-7; D is perhaps TRBD1 (6 bases). Material: peripheral blood. DNA for the CDR3: TGTGCCAGCAGCCAGAGGCAGGCCCAGGGGTCCTACGAGCAGTACTTC. This sequence encodes CASSQRQAQGSYEQYF.